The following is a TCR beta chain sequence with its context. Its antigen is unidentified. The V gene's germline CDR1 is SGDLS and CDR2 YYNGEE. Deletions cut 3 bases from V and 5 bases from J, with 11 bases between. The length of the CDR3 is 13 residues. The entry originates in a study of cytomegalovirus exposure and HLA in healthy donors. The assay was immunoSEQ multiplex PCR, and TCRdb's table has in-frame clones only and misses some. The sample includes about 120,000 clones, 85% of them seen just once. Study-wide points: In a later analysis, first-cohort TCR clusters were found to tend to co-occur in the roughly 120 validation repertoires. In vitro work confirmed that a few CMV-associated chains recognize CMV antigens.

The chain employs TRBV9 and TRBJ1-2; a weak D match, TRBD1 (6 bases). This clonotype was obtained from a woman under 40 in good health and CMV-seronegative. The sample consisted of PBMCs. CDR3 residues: CASSEQGWYGYTF. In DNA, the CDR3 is TGTGCCAGCAGCGAACAGGGTTGGTATGGCTACACCTTC.